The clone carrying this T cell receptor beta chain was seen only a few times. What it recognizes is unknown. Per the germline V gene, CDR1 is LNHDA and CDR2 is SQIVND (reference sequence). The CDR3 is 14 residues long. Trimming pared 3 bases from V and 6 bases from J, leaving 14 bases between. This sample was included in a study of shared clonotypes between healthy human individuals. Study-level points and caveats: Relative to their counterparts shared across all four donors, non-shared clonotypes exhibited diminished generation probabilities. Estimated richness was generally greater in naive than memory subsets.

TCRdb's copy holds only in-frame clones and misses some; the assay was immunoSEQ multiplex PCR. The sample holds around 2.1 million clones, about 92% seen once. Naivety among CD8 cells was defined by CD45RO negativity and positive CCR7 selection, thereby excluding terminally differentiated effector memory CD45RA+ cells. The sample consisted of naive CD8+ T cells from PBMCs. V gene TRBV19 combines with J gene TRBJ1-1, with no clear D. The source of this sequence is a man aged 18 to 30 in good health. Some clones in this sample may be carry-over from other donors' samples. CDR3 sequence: CASSMGSWLSEAFF. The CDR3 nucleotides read TGTGCCAGTAGTATGGGCAGCTGGTTGTCTGAAGCTTTCTTT.